What follows are 15 T cell receptor beta chains derived from one specimen sequenced in a study of blood T cell repertoires in COVID-19. Measured with immunoSEQ multiplex PCR; TCRdb has only the in-frame clones, and not every one. In the table there are approximately 400,000 clones, 80% to 85% of which are singletons. Material for sequencing was PBMCs or T cells enriched from blood (not recorded which). These receptors were collected from a woman in her forties or fifties who had recovered from COVID-19.

CDR3 in DNA: TGTGCCAGCAGAGGAGGAGGGGGGGCCTACGAGCAGTACTTC. This codes for CASRGGGGAYEQYF. The chain recombines TRBV25-1 with TRBJ2-7, with D possibly matching TRBD2 (7 bases). The V gene lost 6 bases and the J gene lost 2 bases, with 14 bases spanning the gap. Germline-derived CDR1 and CDR2 are MGHDK and SYGVNS. The CDR3 runs 14 residues.

This chain uses TRBV5-1 with TRBJ1-2; TRBD1 is a possible D gene (5 bases). CDR1 and CDR2 (germline): SGHRS, YFSETQ. There are 16 residues in the CDR3. V lost 0 bases, J lost 2 bases, and 14 bases lay in between. This CDR3 reads CASSLEGRVGNYGYTF. For the CDR3, the DNA is TGCGCCAGCAGCTTGGAGGGCAGGGTGGGGAACTATGGCTACACCTTC. The whole variable domain, remainder taken from reference TRBV5-1 and TRBJ1-2, is KAGVTQTPRYLIKTRGQQVTLSCSPISGHRSVSWYQQTPGQGLQFLFEYFSETQRNKGNFPGRFSGRQFSNSRSEMNVSTLELGDSALYLCASSLEGRVGNYGYTFGSGTRLTVV.

The chain combines TRBV30 with TRBJ1-1; a weak D match, TRBD1 (6 bases). In germline, CDR1 is GTSNPN, CDR2 SVGIG (reference sequence). With 2 bases removed from V and 4 bases from J, the gap between germline ends came to 14 bases. CDR3 size: 14 residues. The CDR3 loop is CAWSLTGGGTEAFF. For the CDR3, the DNA is TGTGCCTGGAGTCTAACGGGGGGCGGCACTGAAGCTTTCTTT.

The chain combines TRBV19 with TRBJ1-2; weak D call: TRBD1 (5 bases). CDR3 size: 14 residues. Germline V gene data show CDR1 as LNHDA and CDR2 as SQIVND (reference sequence). The ends were cut back, 4 bases at V and 5 bases at J, with 14 bases in the middle. The DNA of the CDR3 is TGTGCCAGTAGTAAGCAGGGTGCTGGGTATGGCTACACCTTC. The encoded protein is CASSKQGAGYGYTF.

The chain couples TRBV2 to TRBJ2-1; TRBD2 matches 9 bases. Germline CDR1 SNHLY, CDR2 FYNNEI. The CDR3 consists of 14 residues. V dropped 4 bases and J dropped 7; count of bases not matched to a gene: 5. CDR3 sequence reads: CASSGLAVGNEQFF. CDR3 DNA sequence: TGTGCCAGCAGTGGACTAGCGGTGGGTAATGAGCAGTTCTTC.

V gene TRBV7-7 combines with J gene TRBJ2-1; the D gene is possibly TRBD1 (5 bases). V was trimmed by 5 bases and J by 8 bases, leaving 19 bases between them. Germline V gene sequence: CDR1 SSHAT, CDR2 FNYEAQ (reference sequence). The CDR3 runs to 15 residues. The CDR3 sequence: CASSRQLGSLDEQFF. The CDR3 DNA reads TGTGCCAGCAGCCGACAGTTGGGTTCTCTGGATGAGCAGTTCTTC.

This sequence joins TRBV5-1 and TRBJ2-7; 7 bases are shared with TRBD1. The trim removed 6 bases at V and 2 bases at J, leaving 8 bases unmatched. The CDR3 covers 14 residues. The germline CDR1 and CDR2 sequences are SGHRS and YFSETQ. Here the CDR3 DNA reads TGCGCCAGCAACCGGGACAGTACAACCTACGAGCAGTACTTC. Amino acid sequence: CASNRDSTTYEQYF. Full variable domain (outside the CDR3, taken from reference TRBV5-1 and TRBJ2-7): KAGVTQTPRYLIKTRGQQVTLSCSPISGHRSVSWYQQTPGQGLQFLFEYFSETQRNKGNFPGRFSGRQFSNSRSEMNVSTLELGDSALYLCASNRDSTTYEQYFGPGTRLTVT.

J is TRBJ2-1 and V is TRBV4-2; TRBD2 matches at 8 bases. Germline CDR1 is LGHNA and CDR2 is YNFKEQ. V lost 4 bases and J lost 6; bases outside the gene matches: 8. The CDR3 loop spans 15 amino acids. The CDR3, as DNA: TGTGCCAGCAGCCTAACCGGGACTAGGCCCAATGAGCAGTTCTTC. It codes for CASSLTGTRPNEQFF.

The J gene is TRBJ1-1, the V gene TRBV7-2; 10 positions agree with TRBD1. This CDR3 contains 15 residues. Trimming took 4 bases from V and 6 from J; bases not matched to a gene: 8. Germline V gene sequence: CDR1 SGHTA, CDR2 FQGNSA. The CDR3 region is CASSYIIGQGAEAFF. For the CDR3, the DNA is TGTGCCAGCAGCTATATAATCGGACAGGGGGCTGAAGCTTTCTTT.

This clone was seen a handful of times. V is TRBV18 and J is TRBJ1-6; 7 bases are a match to TRBD1. The CDR3 spans 16 residues. CDR1 KGHSH and CDR2 LQKENI come from the germline V gene. With V trimmed by 2 bases and J by 9 bases, 10 bases remained unmatched. CDR3 protein: CASSPLPGQSSSPLHF. The CDR3 DNA reads as TGTGCCAGCTCACCATTACCGGGACAGTCAAGTTCACCCCTCCACTTT. Complete variable domain (other parts from reference TRBV18 and TRBJ1-6): NAGVMQNPRHLVRRRGQEARLRCSPMKGHSHVYWYRQLPEEGLKFMVYLQKENIIDESGMPKERFSAEFPKEGPSILRIQQVVRGDSAAYFCASSPLPGQSSSPLHFGNGTRLTVT.

The chain employs TRBV19 and TRBJ1-3; D is possibly TRBD1 (6 bases). CDR3 length equals 14 residues. The germline V and J ends were trimmed by 10 bases and 0 bases, with 13 bases remaining between them. CDR1 is LNHDA, CDR2 SQIVND, per germline (reference sequence). The CDR3 spells CATRQDVSGNTIYF. The CDR3 DNA reads TGTGCCACCCGACAGGACGTCTCTGGAAACACCATATATTTT.

The CDR3 DNA reads as TGTGCCAGCTCACCGGTGACAGGGACTAGCAATCAGCCCCAGCATTTT. This sequence encodes CASSPVTGTSNQPQHF. The V and J genes are TRBV18 and TRBJ1-5; TRBD1 aligns across 7 bases. This CDR3 spans 16 amino acids. The germline V gene has CDR1 KGHSH and CDR2 LQKENI. Trimming removed 3 bases from V and 0 bases from J; junction bases left unmatched: 5.

Only one count was recorded for this clone. V and J are TRBV7-3 and TRBJ1-2; D is ambiguous. V was shortened by 3 bases and J by 6 bases, with 11 bases between the two germline ends. Per the germline V gene, CDR1 is SGHTA and CDR2 is FQGTGA. This CDR3 spans 13 amino acids. CDR3 region: CASSFNGGNGYTF. DNA of the CDR3: TGTGCCAGCAGCTTTAATGGAGGGAATGGCTACACCTTC. Together with reference TRBV7-3 and TRBJ1-2, the CDR3 gives the full variable domain: GAGVSQTPSNKVTEKGKYVELRCDPISGHTALYWYRQSLGQGPEFLIYFQGTGAADDSGLPNDRFFAVRPEGSVSTLKIQRTERGDSAVYLCASSFNGGNGYTFGSGTRLTVV.

This chain's CDR3 is CASSPQGERGYGYTF. The CDR3 DNA is TGTGCCAGCAGCCCACAGGGGGAACGGGGCTATGGCTACACCTTC. This sequence joins TRBV7-2 and TRBJ1-2, with 8 bases that match TRBD1. The CDR3 is 15 amino acids. Germline-derived CDR1 and CDR2 are SGHTA and FQGNSA. Trimming at V came to 5 bases and at J to 4 bases, leaving 9 bases not matched to a gene. The variable domain in full, completed from reference TRBV7-2 and TRBJ1-2, reads GAGVSQSPSNKVTEKGKDVELRCDPISGHTALYWYRQSLGQGLEFLIYFQGNSAPDKSGLPSDRFSAERTGGSVSTLTIQRTQQEDSAVYLCASSPQGERGYGYTFGSGTRLTVV.

This chain uses TRBV6-4 with TRBJ2-1; TRBD1 aligns across 10 bases. Per germline, CDR1 MRHNA and CDR2 SNTAGT. The CDR3 is made up of 15 amino acids. Germline trimming cut 2 bases from V and 8 bases from J; bases unmatched to any gene: 6. The DNA of the CDR3 is TGTGCCAGCAGTGACCGGGACAGGGGACACGATGAGCAGTTCTTC. Translated, it gives CASSDRDRGHDEQFF.